The 23 T cell receptor beta chains below were found in one sample sequenced in a study of blood T cell repertoires in COVID-19. Sequenced by immunoSEQ multiplex PCR; TCRdb stores in-frame clones only, minus some. The repertoire includes about 500,000 clones, 85% to 90% of them detected once, and around 8% sits in the top ten. Sample: peripheral blood. These receptors were obtained from a woman in her forties or fifties with COVID-19, enrolled during active disease.

The chain is built from TRBV10-1 and TRBJ1-6, with TRBD1 as a possible D gene (5 bases). V was clipped by 6 bases and J by 8 bases, with 11 bases between them. Germline-derived CDR1 and CDR2 are WNHNN and SYGVQD (reference sequence). The length of the CDR3 is 13 residues. The chain's CDR3 is CASSPRGDSPLHF. The DNA of the CDR3 is TGCGCCAGCAGCCCCCGGGGGGATTCACCCCTCCACTTT.

The table lists this clone with a count of one. The chain recombines TRBV4-1 with TRBJ2-1; 11 bases are shared with TRBD2. V lost 4 bases, J lost 8 bases, and 7 bases stayed unmatched. Looked up from germline, CDR1 is MGHRA and CDR2 is YSYEKL. The CDR3 runs 15 residues. The CDR3 is CASSRIAGGPHEQFF. In nucleotides, the CDR3 is TGCGCCAGCAGCCGCATAGCGGGGGGGCCCCATGAGCAGTTCTTC.

J is TRBJ1-1 and V is TRBV18; 7 bases are a match to TRBD1. Germline lookup yields CDR1 KGHSH and CDR2 LQKENI. Unmatched junction bases numbered 8, after V lost 6 bases and J lost 4 bases. The CDR3 contains 14 residues. The CDR3 coding sequence is TGTGCCAGCTCGTCACAGGGGTTGGGCACTGAAGCTTTCTTT. Protein: CASSSQGLGTEAFF.

This rearrangement joins TRBV6-5 to TRBJ1-5; no definite D call. The CDR3 contains 13 residues. The ends were cut back, 3 bases at V and 6 bases at J, with 9 bases in the middle. CDR1 and CDR2 from the germline V gene are MNHEY and SVGAGI. The CDR3 is CASSYEGGQPQHF. The CDR3 region has the DNA TGTGCCAGCAGTTATGAAGGCGGTCAGCCCCAGCATTTT.

The genes are TRBV5-1 and TRBJ1-1; unclear D gene. The length of the CDR3 is 12 residues. The germline V gene has CDR1 SGHRS and CDR2 YFSETQ. Trimming shortened V by 5 bases and J by 5 bases, and 10 bases separated the two germline ends. CDR3 DNA sequence: TGCGCCAGCAGGGGAGGGCGGACTGAAGCTTTCTTT. It encodes CASRGGRTEAFF.

The chain combines TRBV2 with TRBJ1-1, with D uncertain. Germline V gene data show CDR1 as SNHLY and CDR2 as FYNNEI. Trimming left V 10 bases short and J 5 bases short, with 26 bases between. The CDR3 length is 16 residues. CDR3 DNA: TGTGCCACAAGGAGAGGGCGAAATAAACTCTATACTGAAGCTTTCTTT. It is translated as CATRRGRNKLYTEAFF.

J is TRBJ1-2 and V is TRBV25-1; 7 nucleotides match TRBD1. The trim removed 1 base at V and 7 bases at J, leaving 6 bases unmatched. There are 14 residues in the CDR3. The germline CDR1 and CDR2 sequences are MGHDK and SYGVNS. In DNA form, the CDR3 reads TGTGCCAGCAGTGAATGGGACAGCCCAAGTGGCTACACCTTC. It encodes CASSEWDSPSGYTF.

The chain joins TRBV2 to TRBJ2-1; D is possibly TRBD2 (7 bases). The ends were cut back, 4 bases at V and 3 bases at J, with 13 bases in the middle. CDR1 and CDR2 (germline): SNHLY, FYNNEI. The length of the CDR3 is 15 residues. The CDR3 sequence: CASSGGRGLYNEQFF. The CDR3 bases are TGTGCCAGCAGTGGGGGGCGGGGGCTCTACAATGAGCAGTTCTTC.

The chain links TRBV11-2 to TRBJ2-1; 10 nucleotides agree with TRBD2. In germline, CDR1 is SGHAT, CDR2 FQNNGV. Trimming removed 0 bases from V and 2 bases from J; junction bases left unmatched: 10. This CDR3 has 19 amino acids. The CDR3 DNA follows: TGTGCCAGCAGCTTAGATCCCTCAGCGGGGGGGCCCACCTACAATGAGCAGTTCTTC. Its translation is CASSLDPSAGGPTYNEQFF.

J is TRBJ2-2 and V is TRBV18, with 8 bases aligning to TRBD1. Unmatched junction bases numbered 17, after V lost 5 bases and J lost 6 bases. Germline V gives CDR1 KGHSH, CDR2 LQKENI. The CDR3 has 18 amino acids. CDR3 residues: CASSKTGGRRSGSGELFF. The CDR3 DNA reads TGTGCCAGCTCAAAAACAGGGGGGCGCCGCTCAGGATCCGGGGAGCTGTTTTTT.

V usage is TRBV2 and J usage is TRBJ2-3, with D perhaps TRBD2 (6 bases). This CDR3 is 15 amino acids long. Trimming stripped 2 bases from V and 3 bases from J, with 12 bases between. Germline CDR1 SNHLY, CDR2 FYNNEI. The CDR3 DNA follows: TGTGCCAGCAGTGAATGGGGAGGTGAAACAGATACGCAGTATTTT. Its protein is CASSEWGGETDTQYF.

This clone was found once. The chain joins TRBV14 to TRBJ2-1, with TRBD2 matching 13 bases. Germline V gene data show CDR1 as SGHDN and CDR2 as FVKESK. Trimming cost V 5 bases and J 5 bases; bases outside gene matches: 6. The CDR3 contains 16 residues. The CDR3: CASSSGLAGAHNEQFF. The CDR3 region has the DNA TGTGCCAGCAGCTCTGGACTAGCGGGGGCCCACAATGAGCAGTTCTTC.

The table lists this clone with a count of one. V and J are TRBV5-4 and TRBJ2-2, with 9 bases that match TRBD2. The germline CDR1 and CDR2 sequences are SGHNT and YYREEE (reference sequence). This CDR3 has 15 amino acids. V gave up 4 bases and J gave up 5 bases; unmatched junction bases: 6. CDR3 nucleotides: TGTGCCAGCAGCGCGGCGGGGGGGAGGACCGGGGAGCTGTTTTTT. Amino acid sequence: CASSAAGGRTGELFF.

This clone appeared a single time. This sequence joins TRBV23-1 and TRBJ2-7; a possible D gene is TRBD2 (7 bases). TRBV23-1 is recorded as an ORF, its role being uncertain. The CDR3 contains 19 residues. V gave up 0 bases and J gave up 2 bases, with 23 bases separating them. DNA for the CDR3: TGCGCCAGCAGTCAATCCGAGAACGAGGAGGGGGGGCCGACCTACGAGCAGTACTTC. Its translation is CASSQSENEEGGPTYEQYF.

This clone was observed a single time. The chain recombines TRBV5-4 with TRBJ2-5, with TRBD2 matching over 11 bases. J lost 5 bases, V lost 4 bases, and 10 bases had no gene match. Looked up from germline, CDR1 is SGHNT and CDR2 is YYREEE (reference sequence). CDR3 length: 16 residues. CDR3 amino acids: CASSALAGAPSETQYF. The DNA for the CDR3 is TGTGCCAGCAGCGCACTAGCGGGGGCCCCTAGTGAGACCCAGTACTTC.

V usage is TRBV5-6 and J usage is TRBJ1-6; 8 bases agree with TRBD1. Germline CDR1 is SGHDT and CDR2 is YYEEEE. The CDR3 extends over 14 amino acids. V shed 4 bases and J 6 bases; nucleotides not matched to a gene: 3. The CDR3 loop reads CASSGGQGNSPLHF. The CDR3, as DNA: TGTGCCAGCAGCGGTGGACAGGGTAATTCACCCCTCCACTTT.

The CDR3 spells CASSYGTDGWQYF. The CDR3 coding sequence is TGTGCCAGCAGCTACGGGACAGACGGATGGCAGTACTTC. This chain connects TRBV11-2 to TRBJ2-7; 7 nucleotides agree with TRBD1. The length of the CDR3 is 13 residues. Germline-derived CDR1 and CDR2 are SGHAT and FQNNGV. The V and J ends lost 4 bases and 9 bases, in that order; junction bases with no gene match: 9.

This clone was counted between two and nine times. The rearrangement links TRBV30 to TRBJ2-2, with D possibly TRBD1 on 6 matching bases. Trimming cost V 2 bases and J 5 bases, with 9 bases left between them. Per the germline V gene, CDR1 is GTSNPN and CDR2 is SVGIG (reference sequence). This CDR3 region has 13 residues. The DNA for the CDR3 is TGTGCCTGGAGTTGGGGGCCTACCGGGGAGCTGTTTTTT. This gives the protein CAWSWGPTGELFF.

The chain couples TRBV9 to TRBJ2-7; 11 bases map to TRBD2. V shed 2 bases and J 0 bases; nucleotides not matched to a gene: 1. CDR1 is SGDLS, CDR2 YYNGEE, per germline. The CDR3 runs to 15 residues. CDR3 coding DNA: TGTGCCAGCAGCGTGGGGACTAGCGGCTCCTACGAGCAGTACTTC. Translation gives CASSVGTSGSYEQYF.

V and J are TRBV4-1 and TRBJ2-7, with 12 bases lining up with TRBD1. Germline assignment: CDR1 MGHRA and CDR2 YSYEKL. This CDR3 spans 16 amino acids. J gave up 4 bases and V 1 base, and 5 bases lay outside the gene matches. The CDR3 bases are TGCGCCAGCAGCCAAGTTTGGGGACAGGGGGCGTACGAGCAGTACTTC. Its protein is CASSQVWGQGAYEQYF.

This chain joins TRBV5-1 and TRBJ2-5, with TRBD2 as a possible D gene (6 bases). Looked up from germline, CDR1 is SGHRS and CDR2 is YFSETQ. This CDR3 has 15 amino acids. Trimming cost V 6 bases and J 1 base, with 16 bases left between them. CDR3 residues: CASIPGTQGQETQYF. CDR3 DNA sequence: TGCGCCAGCATTCCCGGGACTCAGGGCCAAGAGACCCAGTACTTC.

The V gene is TRBV11-2, the J gene TRBJ2-7, with TRBD1 matching over 9 bases. The germline CDR1 and CDR2 sequences are SGHAT and FQNNGV. The CDR3 extends over 17 amino acids. The J segment lost 2 bases and the V segment lost 2 bases, leaving 10 bases of the junction unmatched. CDR3 amino acids: CASSLPPGDRDPYEQYF. The DNA for the CDR3 is TGTGCCAGCAGCTTACCCCCGGGGGACAGGGATCCCTACGAGCAGTACTTC.

The chain joins TRBV5-1 to TRBJ2-6; TRBD1 matches 9 bases. V lost 0 bases and J lost 8; bases outside the gene matches: 3. The CDR3 sequence is 15 residues long. CDR1 and CDR2 (germline): SGHRS, YFSETQ. The CDR3 loop is CASSLVGTGTNVLTF. CDR3 bases: TGCGCCAGCAGCTTGGTTGGGACAGGGACCAACGTCCTGACTTTC. The variable domain in full, completed from reference TRBV5-1 and TRBJ2-6, reads KAGVTQTPRYLIKTRGQQVTLSCSPISGHRSVSWYQQTPGQGLQFLFEYFSETQRNKGNFPGRFSGRQFSNSRSEMNVSTLELGDSALYLCASSLVGTGTNVLTFGAGSRLTVL.